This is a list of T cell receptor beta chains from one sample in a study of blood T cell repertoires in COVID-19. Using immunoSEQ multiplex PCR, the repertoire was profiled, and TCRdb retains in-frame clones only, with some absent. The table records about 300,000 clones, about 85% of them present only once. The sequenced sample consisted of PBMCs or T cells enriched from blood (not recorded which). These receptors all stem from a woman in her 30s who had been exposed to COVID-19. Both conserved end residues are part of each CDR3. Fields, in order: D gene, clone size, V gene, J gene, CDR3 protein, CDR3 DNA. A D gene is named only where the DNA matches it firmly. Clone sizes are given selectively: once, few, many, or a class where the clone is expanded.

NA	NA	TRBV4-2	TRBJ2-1	CASSQEGNNEQFF	TGTGCCAGCAGCCAAGAGGGCAATAATGAGCAGTTCTTC
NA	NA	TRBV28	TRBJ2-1	CASMRLGEVNEQFF	TGTGCCAGCATGCGTCTGGGGGAGGTAAATGAGCAGTTCTTC
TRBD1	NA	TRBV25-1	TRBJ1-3	CASSETQGLGNTIYF	TGTGCCAGCAGTGAAACACAGGGGCTCGGAAACACCATATATTTT
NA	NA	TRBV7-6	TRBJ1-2	CASSDRPFPVYGYTF	TGTGCCAGCAGCGACAGGCCATTCCCGGTCTATGGCTACACCTTC
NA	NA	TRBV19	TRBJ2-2	CASSMAGETGELFF	TGTGCCAGTAGTATGGCAGGGGAAACCGGGGAGCTGTTTTTT
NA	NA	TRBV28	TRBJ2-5	CASSSRTEETQYF	TGTGCCAGCAGTTCCCGGACAGAAGAGACCCAGTACTTC
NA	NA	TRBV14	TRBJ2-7	CASSRAHLYEQYF	TGTGCCAGCAGCCGAGCCCACTTATACGAGCAGTACTTC
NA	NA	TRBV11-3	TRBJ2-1	CASSLVSGSYNEQFF	TGTGCCAGCAGCTTAGTGTCGGGGTCCTACAATGAGCAGTTCTTC
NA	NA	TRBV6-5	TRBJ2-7	CASRQSQRSSYEQYF	TGTGCCAGCAGACAAAGCCAAAGGAGCTCCTACGAGCAGTACTTC
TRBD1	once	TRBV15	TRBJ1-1	CATSRSTGQNIPYLNTEAFF	TGTGCCACCAGCAGAAGTACGGGACAGAACATCCCCTACTTAAACACTGAAGCTTTCTTT
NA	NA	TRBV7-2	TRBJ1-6	CASSAPGELSPLHF	TGTGCCAGCAGCGCCCCGGGGGAGTTATCACCCCTCCACTTT
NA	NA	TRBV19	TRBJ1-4	CASSTTGATNEKLFF	TGTGCCAGTAGTACGACAGGTGCAACTAATGAAAAACTGTTTTTT
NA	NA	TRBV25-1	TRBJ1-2	CASSEIGYGYTF	TGTGCCAGCAGTGAAATCGGCTATGGCTACACCTTC
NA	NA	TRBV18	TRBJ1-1	CASSRRENTEAFF	TGTGCCAGCTCACGCAGGGAGAACACTGAAGCTTTCTTT
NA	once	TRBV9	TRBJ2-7	CASSVATASYEQYF	TGTGCCAGCAGCGTAGCTACAGCTTCCTACGAGCAGTACTTC
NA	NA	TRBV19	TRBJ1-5	CASSNSPWGGDSNQPQHF	TGTGCCAGTAGTAACTCACCGTGGGGAGGGGATAGCAATCAGCCCCAGCATTTT
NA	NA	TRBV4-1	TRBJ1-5	CASSPRQPNQPQHF	TGCGCCAGCAGCCCCCGACAGCCGAATCAGCCCCAGCATTTT
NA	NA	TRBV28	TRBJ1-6	CASSLGGAQSSPLHF	TGTGCCAGCAGTTTAGGGGGGGCGCAAAGTTCACCCCTCCACTTT
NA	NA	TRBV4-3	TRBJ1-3	CASSQDARGTGNTIYF	TGCGCCAGCAGCCAAGATGCCCGGGGGACTGGAAACACCATATATTTT
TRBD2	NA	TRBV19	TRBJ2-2	CASSTWGLAEMNTGELFF	TGTGCCAGTAGTACCTGGGGACTAGCGGAAATGAACACCGGGGAGCTGTTTTTT
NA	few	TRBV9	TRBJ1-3	CASSVEEGWVYGNTIYF	TGTGCCAGCAGCGTAGAGGAGGGATGGGTGTATGGAAACACCATATATTTT
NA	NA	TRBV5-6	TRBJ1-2	CASSLELGVINYGYTF	TGTGCCAGCAGCTTGGAATTAGGGGTCATTAACTATGGCTACACCTTC
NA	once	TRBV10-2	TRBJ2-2	CATTTGRVSNTGELFF	TGCGCCACCACCACCGGCAGGGTTTCGAACACCGGGGAGCTGTTTTTT
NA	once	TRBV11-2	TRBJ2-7	CASSLGPPRSYEQYF	TGTGCCAGCAGCTTAGGCCCCCCCAGATCCTACGAGCAGTACTTC
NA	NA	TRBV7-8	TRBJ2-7	CASSLETRTQYF	TGTGCCAGCAGCCTGGAGACTAGGACGCAGTACTTC
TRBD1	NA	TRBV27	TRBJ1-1	CATRTGGNTEAFF	TGTGCCACCCGGACAGGGGGCAACACTGAAGCTTTCTTT
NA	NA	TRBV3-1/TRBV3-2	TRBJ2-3	CASSSIGTGTDTQYF	TGTGCCAGCAGCTCGATCGGGACTGGCACAGATACGCAGTATTTT
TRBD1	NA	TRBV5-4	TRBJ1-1	CASRTGSNMNTEAFF	TGTGCCAGCAGGACAGGGAGCAACATGAACACTGAAGCTTTCTTT
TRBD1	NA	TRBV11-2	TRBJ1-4	CASSRDRGEKLFF	TGTGCCAGCAGCCGGGACAGGGGTGAAAAACTGTTTTTT
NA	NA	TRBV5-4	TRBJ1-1	CASSLGDFREAFF	TGTGCCAGCAGCTTGGGGGACTTCCGTGAAGCTTTCTTT
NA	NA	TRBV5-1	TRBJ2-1	CASSWGGPPTNEQFF	TGCGCCAGCAGCTGGGGGGGGCCCCCGACCAATGAGCAGTTCTTC
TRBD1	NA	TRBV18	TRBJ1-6	CASSPPTGYNSPLHF	TGTGCCAGCTCACCACCGACAGGGTATAATTCACCCCTCCACTTT
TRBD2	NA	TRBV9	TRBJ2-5	CASSVGLAQETQYF	TGTGCCAGCAGCGTAGGACTAGCCCAAGAGACCCAGTACTTC
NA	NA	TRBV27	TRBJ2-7	CASSLGRGAYEQYF	TGTGCCAGCAGTTTAGGGCGGGGTGCCTACGAGCAGTACTTC
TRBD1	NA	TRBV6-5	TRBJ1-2	CASRYAGTDFRYTF	TGTGCCAGCAGGTATGCCGGGACAGATTTTCGCTACACCTTC
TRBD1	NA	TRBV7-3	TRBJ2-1	CASSAGTGEGEQFF	TGTGCCAGCAGCGCCGGGACAGGGGAGGGTGAGCAGTTCTTC
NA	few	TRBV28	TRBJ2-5	CASRQGPPRETQYF	TGTGCCAGCAGACAGGGTCCCCCCCGAGAGACCCAGTACTTC
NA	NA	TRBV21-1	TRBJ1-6	CASSNHRAGSYNSPLHF	TGTGCCAGCAGCAACCACAGGGCAGGATCCTATAATTCACCCCTCCACTTT
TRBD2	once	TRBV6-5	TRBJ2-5	CASSSTSRETQYF	TGTGCCAGCAGTTCGACTAGCCGGGAGACCCAGTACTTC
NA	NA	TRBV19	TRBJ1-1	CASNGGSRNTEAFF	TGTGCCAGTAATGGGGGCAGCCGGAACACTGAAGCTTTCTTT
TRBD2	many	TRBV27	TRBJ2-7	CASSPLPGTSGSFPYEQYF	TGTGCCAGCAGTCCCTTACCCGGGACTAGCGGGAGTTTCCCCTACGAGCAGTACTTC
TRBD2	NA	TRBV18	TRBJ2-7	CASSPGTSPYEQYF	TGTGCCAGCTCACCGGGGACTAGCCCCTACGAGCAGTACTTC
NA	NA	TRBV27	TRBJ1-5	CASSHSVSSNQPQHF	TGTGCCAGCAGTCATTCCGTCAGTAGCAATCAGCCCCAGCATTTT
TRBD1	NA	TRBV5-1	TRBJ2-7	CASSPGTGLKASYEQYF	TGCGCCAGCAGCCCCGGGACAGGGTTAAAGGCTTCCTACGAGCAGTACTTC
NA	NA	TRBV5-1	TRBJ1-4	CASSSRGLGGNEKLFF	TGCGCCAGCAGCTCCAGAGGGTTAGGAGGCAATGAAAAACTGTTTTTT
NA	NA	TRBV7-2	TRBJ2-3	CASSPSGISSTDTQYF	TGTGCCAGCAGTCCCTCCGGGATCTCTAGCACAGATACGCAGTATTTT
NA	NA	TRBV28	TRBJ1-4	CASPSPEGEKLFF	TGTGCCAGCCCGTCTCCGGAGGGGGAAAAACTGTTTTTT
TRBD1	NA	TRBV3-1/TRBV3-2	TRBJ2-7	CASSQDPGTGVYEQYF	TGTGCCAGCAGCCAAGATCCCGGGACAGGCGTTTACGAGCAGTACTTC
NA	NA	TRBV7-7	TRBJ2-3	CASSPMTGESTDTQYF	TGTGCTAGCAGTCCAATGACTGGCGAAAGCACAGATACGCAGTATTTT
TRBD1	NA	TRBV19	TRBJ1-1	CASSIPGTGRTEAFF	TGTGCCAGTAGTATTCCTGGGACAGGGAGGACTGAAGCTTTCTTT
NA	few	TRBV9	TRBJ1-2	CASSVVSGMGYTF	TGTGCCAGCAGCGTAGTTTCGGGGATGGGCTACACCTTC